This T cell receptor beta chain was recovered during a study of cytomegalovirus exposure and HLA in healthy donors. Study conclusions and caveats: Clonal expansion was found to be greater in HLA-associated TCR beta chains than in equally common others in a later analysis. Later analysis identified a missense DCLRE1C variant that was linked to TCR beta V- and J-gene trimming. Researchers counted roughly 150 TCR beta chains as cytomegalovirus-associated.

PCR employed 60 Vbeta and 13 Jbeta primers. Some clones are missing from TCRdb's copy, which holds only in-frame ones; the method was immunoSEQ multiplex PCR. The sample includes about 93,000 clones, 65% to 85% seen only once; the top ten take 3.8%. This clone was detected only once. Its matching antigen is unknown. The length of the CDR3 is 15 residues. V shed 5 bases and J 1 base; nucleotides not matched to a gene: 3. Germline-derived CDR1 and CDR2 are MNHEY and SMNVEV (reference sequence). This clonotype was sampled from a man aged 45 to 65 in good health and CMV-seronegative. Sequencing input: PBMCs. This rearrangement joins TRBV27 to TRBJ2-7; 12 bases match TRBD1. The CDR3 protein is CASSPGQGASYEQYF. The CDR3 DNA follows: TGTGCCAGCAGTCCGGGACAGGGGGCGTCCTACGAGCAGTACTTC.